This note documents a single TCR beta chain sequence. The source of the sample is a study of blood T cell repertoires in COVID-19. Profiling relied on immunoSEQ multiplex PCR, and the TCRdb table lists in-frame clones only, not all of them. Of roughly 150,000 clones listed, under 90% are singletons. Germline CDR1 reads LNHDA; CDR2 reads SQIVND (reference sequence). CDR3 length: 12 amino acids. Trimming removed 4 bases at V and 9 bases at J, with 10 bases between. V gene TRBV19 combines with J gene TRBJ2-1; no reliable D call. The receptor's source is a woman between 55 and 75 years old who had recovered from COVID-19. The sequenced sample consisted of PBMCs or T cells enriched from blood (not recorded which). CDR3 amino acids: CASSTSTIEQFF. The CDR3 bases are TGTGCCAGTAGTACATCAACAATTGAGCAGTTCTTC.